This T cell receptor beta chain was captured in a study of blood T cell repertoires in COVID-19. The CDR3 is made up of 15 amino acids. V lost 1 base and J 4 bases, leaving 13 bases between the germline ends. From germline, CDR1 is LNHNV and CDR2 YYDKDF (reference sequence). The protocol was immunoSEQ multiplex PCR, while the TCRdb copy is restricted to in-frame clones and leaves out a portion. Seen here are about 140,000 clones, around nine tenths observed once, and the top ten hold about 5.6%. The V call is TRBV15, the J call TRBJ1-2; TRBD1 is a possible D gene (5 bases). The sequence derives from a human donor in a cohort sampled during active COVID-19. The sequencing sample was made of peripheral blood. CDR3 in DNA: TGTGCCACCAGCAGAGGACAGCCGTCTTTCTATGGCTACACCTTC. Its translation: CATSRGQPSFYGYTF.